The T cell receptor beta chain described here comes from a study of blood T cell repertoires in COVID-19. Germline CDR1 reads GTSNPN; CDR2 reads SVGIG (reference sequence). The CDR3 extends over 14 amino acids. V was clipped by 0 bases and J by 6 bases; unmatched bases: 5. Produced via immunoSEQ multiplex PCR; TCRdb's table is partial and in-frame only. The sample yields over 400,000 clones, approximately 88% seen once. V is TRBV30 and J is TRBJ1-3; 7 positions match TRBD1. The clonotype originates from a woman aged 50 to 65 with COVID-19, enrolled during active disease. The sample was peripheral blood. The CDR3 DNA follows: TGTGCCTGGAGTGTTCGGACAGGAGTAAACACCATATATTTT. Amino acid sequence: CAWSVRTGVNTIYF.